These 10 T cell receptor beta chains came from one sample sequenced in a study of blood T cell repertoires in COVID-19. Data came from immunoSEQ multiplex PCR; TCRdb stores just in-frame clones and leaves some out. The sample records approximately 91,000 clones, over 70% being singletons. The material sequenced was peripheral blood. The receptors here all came from a man aged 70 or older with acute or convalescent COVID-19.

The chain recombines TRBV27 with TRBJ2-5, with TRBD1 matching 9 bases. With 5 bases clipped from V and 5 bases from J, the junction kept 6 bases outside the gene matches. Germline CDR1 reads MNHEY; CDR2 reads SMNVEV (reference sequence). The CDR3 has 14 amino acids. The CDR3 DNA is TGTGCCAGCAGTGACGACAGGGGGACGGAGACCCAGTACTTC. Translated: CASSDDRGTETQYF.

CDR3 in DNA: TGTGCCAGTAGTAGGGGACAGGGGACGGGCGAGCAGTACTTC. Protein product: CASSRGQGTGEQYF. The chain recombines TRBV19 with TRBJ2-7; 10 bases align to TRBD1. The J segment lost 6 bases and the V segment lost 4 bases, leaving 6 bases of the junction unmatched. This CDR3 has 14 residues. Germline V gene lookup returns CDR1 LNHDA and CDR2 SQIVND (reference sequence).

The chain has TRBV7-2 and TRBJ1-5, with 12 bases aligning to TRBD1. Germline V CDR1 and CDR2: SGHTA, FQGNSA. The CDR3 runs to 19 residues. V lost 0 bases to trimming and J lost 0 bases; unmatched junction nucleotides: 6. The CDR3 reads CASSLAGTGGQDSNQPQHF. The CDR3, as DNA: TGTGCCAGCAGCTTAGCAGGGACAGGGGGCCAGGATAGCAATCAGCCCCAGCATTTT.

The J gene is TRBJ2-5, the V gene TRBV9, with 8 bases matching TRBD2. Germline trimming cut 3 bases from V and 5 bases from J; bases unmatched to any gene: 6. CDR3 length: 14 residues. Looked up from germline, CDR1 is SGDLS and CDR2 is YYNGEE. CDR3 in amino acids: CASSALAGTETQYF. The CDR3 bases are TGTGCCAGCAGCGCGCTAGCGGGCACGGAGACCCAGTACTTC.

The rearrangement links TRBV28 to TRBJ1-1; 7 bases fit TRBD1. The germline V gene has CDR1 MDHEN and CDR2 SYDVKM. There are 15 residues in the CDR3. The J segment lost 0 bases and the V segment lost 6 bases, leaving 7 bases of the junction unmatched. In DNA form, the CDR3 reads TGTGCCAGCAGCAGATGGGACAGAGTGAACACTGAAGCTTTCTTT. This sequence encodes CASSRWDRVNTEAFF.

The rearrangement uses TRBV19 and TRBJ2-1; D gene unclear. The V gene's germline CDR1 is LNHDA and CDR2 SQIVND (reference sequence). This CDR3 has 14 residues. Trimming took off 4 bases at V and 0 bases at J, with 7 bases between the two ends. The CDR3 region is CASSSRSSYNEQFF. The CDR3 DNA is TGTGCCAGTAGTAGTCGCAGCTCCTACAATGAGCAGTTCTTC.

V and J are TRBV6-5 and TRBJ1-6, with 7 nucleotides matching TRBD1. The CDR3 is made up of 15 amino acids. Germline V gene data show CDR1 as MNHEY and CDR2 as SVGAGI. V was pared by 6 bases and J by 9 bases, with 11 bases of the junction left unmatched. For the CDR3, the DNA is TGTGCCAGCAGCATGGGACAGCTGTTGGGTTCACCCCTCCACTTT. Amino acid sequence: CASSMGQLLGSPLHF.

This clone was counted ten times or more. The V call is TRBV27, the J call TRBJ1-6, with 8 bases fitting TRBD1. CDR1 is MNHEY, CDR2 SMNVEV, per germline (reference sequence). Germline trimming cut 11 bases from V and 9 bases from J; bases unmatched to any gene: 12. The CDR3 consists of 14 residues. The CDR3 nucleotides are TGTGCCTGCGGACAGGGAGCGCGGGGTTCACCCCTCCACTTT. This codes for CACGQGARGSPLHF.

Written as DNA, the CDR3 is TGTGCCAGCAAGGCAGGGGGGAACACCGGGGAGCTGTTTTTT. As protein: CASKAGGNTGELFF. The chain recombines TRBV9 with TRBJ2-2, with 7 nucleotides matching TRBD1. The junction had 3 bases not matched to a gene; V was cut back by 6 bases and J by 1 base. CDR3 length: 14 amino acids. CDR1 and CDR2 (germline): SGDLS, YYNGEE.

The genes are TRBV5-4 and TRBJ2-2; maybe TRBD2 (6 bases). V gave up 0 bases and J gave up 3 bases, with 9 bases separating them. Germline assignment: CDR1 SGHNT and CDR2 YYREEE (reference sequence). CDR3 size: 15 residues. As DNA, the CDR3 is TGTGCCAGCAGCTTGGCCGGAGGGGACACCGGGGAGCTGTTTTTT. It codes for CASSLAGGDTGELFF.